One and the same sample provided the 30 T cell receptor beta chains below, sequenced in a study of T cells in localized non-small cell lung cancer. Profiling relied on immunoSEQ multiplex PCR, and the TCRdb table lists in-frame clones only, not all of them. Among some 33,000 clones listed, about 90% were seen once. The sample was PBMCs, taken before any cancer treatment. The origin of the receptors is a man aged 40 to 70 with stage II lung adenocarcinoma.

The CDR3 here is CSVSGQASYEQYF. The DNA for the CDR3 is TGCAGCGTTTCCGGACAGGCCTCCTACGAGCAGTACTTC. This chain links TRBV29-1 with TRBJ2-7, with 7 positions matching TRBD1. V lost 5 bases to trimming and J lost 0 bases; unmatched junction nucleotides: 4. Germline V CDR1 and CDR2: SQVTM, ANQGSEA. CDR3 size: 13 residues.

The V and J genes are TRBV29-1 and TRBJ2-3; 9 bases are shared with TRBD1. Trimming took 7 bases from V and 7 from J; bases not matched to a gene: 21. The CDR3 contains 17 residues. CDR1 and CDR2 from the germline V gene are SQVTM and ANQGSEA. The CDR3 reads CSASIMGPGTGRYTQYF. The CDR3 DNA is TGCAGCGCTTCGATTATGGGGCCCGGGACAGGGAGGTATACGCAGTATTTT.

The CDR3 region is CASSAGLAVRKQYF. The CDR3 bases are TGTGCCAGTAGTGCCGGACTAGCGGTAAGAAAGCAGTACTTC. The chain employs TRBV19 and TRBJ2-7, with TRBD2 identical over 10 bases. V lost 5 bases to trimming and J lost 8 bases; unmatched junction nucleotides: 9. CDR3 size: 14 residues. Germline V gene lookup returns CDR1 LNHDA and CDR2 SQIVND (reference sequence).

This sequence joins TRBV25-1 and TRBJ2-1; D is uncertain. Germline-derived CDR1 and CDR2 are MGHDK and SYGVNS. Trimming took 3 bases from V and 8 from J, leaving 11 bases between them. This CDR3 region has 13 residues. The CDR3: CASSEVGWDEQFF. The CDR3 nucleotides read TGTGCCAGCAGTGAGGTCGGGTGGGATGAGCAGTTCTTC. Full variable domain (missing parts from reference TRBV25-1 and TRBJ2-1): EADIYQTPRYLVIGTGKKITLECSQTMGHDKMYWYQQDPGMELHLIHYSYGVNSTEKGDLSSESTVSRIRTEHFPLTLESARPSHTSQYLCASSEVGWDEQFFGPGTRLTVL.

The V gene is TRBV6-1, the J gene TRBJ1-2, with D possibly being TRBD1 (5 bases). CDR3 length: 15 amino acids. V gave up 6 bases and J gave up 5 bases, with 19 bases separating them. Germline values: CDR1 MNHNS, CDR2 SASEGT. In DNA, the CDR3 is TGTGCCAGCAGGCGGGACGGTCGAGGTGATTATGGCTACACCTTC. As protein: CASRRDGRGDYGYTF.

The chain combines TRBV9 with TRBJ2-2; 10 bases align to TRBD2. The CDR3 loop spans 16 amino acids. The germline CDR1 and CDR2 sequences are SGDLS and YYNGEE. The junction had 5 bases not matched to a gene; V was cut back by 0 bases and J by 6 bases. CDR3 region: CASSVEAGGPPGELFF. The DNA for the CDR3 is TGTGCCAGCAGCGTAGAAGCGGGAGGGCCCCCCGGGGAGCTGTTTTTT. Combining the CDR3 with reference TRBV9 and TRBJ2-2 gives the whole variable domain DSGVTQTPKHLITATGQRVTLRCSPRSGDLSVYWYQQSLDQGLQFLIQYYNGEERAKGNILERFSAQQFPDLHSELNLSSLELGDSALYFCASSVEAGGPPGELFFGEGSRLTVL.

This chain joins TRBV5-1 and TRBJ1-2; D might be TRBD1 (6 bases). The germline V gene has CDR1 SGHRS and CDR2 YFSETQ. The CDR3 is 13 amino acids. Trimming cost V 4 bases and J 2 bases, with 9 bases left between them. The CDR3, as DNA: TGCGCCAGCAGCGGAGGACAGAACTATGGCTACACCTTC. This translates into CASSGGQNYGYTF.

The chain is built from TRBV19 and TRBJ2-1; tentatively, D is TRBD2 (6 bases). V lost 5 bases to trimming and J lost 10 bases, with 18 bases between them. The CDR3 loop spans 14 amino acids. CDR1 is LNHDA, CDR2 SQIVND, per germline (reference sequence). The CDR3 reads CASSSPGERGEQFF. In DNA form, the CDR3 reads TGTGCCAGTAGTTCCCCGGGGGAACGCGGGGAGCAGTTCTTC.

This chain links TRBV29-1 with TRBJ1-2; D gene ambiguous. Trimming removed 7 bases at V and 2 bases at J, with 5 bases between. The CDR3 spans 10 residues. Germline-derived CDR1 and CDR2 are SQVTM and ANQGSEA. The CDR3 region is CSALNYGYTF. CDR3 coding DNA: TGCAGCGCCCTAAACTATGGCTACACCTTC.

V gene TRBV10-3 combines with J gene TRBJ2-7; possibly TRBD2 for D (5 bases). CDR3 size: 14 residues. CDR1 and CDR2 from the germline V gene are ENHRY and SYGVKD. V lost 7 bases and J lost 3, with 16 bases in between. CDR3 nucleotides: TGTGCCATCAACTCTGCTAGCAGCAACTACGAGCAGTACTTC. It is translated as CAINSASSNYEQYF.

This chain connects TRBV2 to TRBJ2-2, with 11 bases that match TRBD2. J was trimmed by 0 bases and V by 6 bases; bases with no gene match: 0. The CDR3 sequence is 15 residues long. Germline V gene lookup returns CDR1 SNHLY and CDR2 FYNNEI. This CDR3 reads CASRGLAANTGELFF. The CDR3 nucleotides read TGTGCCAGCAGGGGACTAGCGGCGAACACCGGGGAGCTGTTTTTT.

This chain joins TRBV19 and TRBJ2-3; D unclear. The CDR3 length is 14 residues. Per the germline V gene, CDR1 is LNHDA and CDR2 is SQIVND (reference sequence). V lost 3 bases, J lost 4 bases, and 11 bases lay in between. For the CDR3, the DNA is TGTGCCAGTAGTATTGCGCGGCCCCCAGATACGCAGTATTTT. This translates into CASSIARPPDTQYF.

The chain has TRBV5-5 and TRBJ1-2; D not resolved. Germline V lookup: CDR1 SGHKS, CDR2 YYEKEE (reference sequence). V lost 3 bases, J lost 4 bases, and 10 bases lay in between. CDR3 size: 13 residues. The DNA for the CDR3 is TGTGCCAGCAGCTACAGTGCATTCTATGGCTACACCTTC. Its translation is CASSYSAFYGYTF.

The chain links TRBV28 to TRBJ1-1, with D possibly being TRBD1 (5 bases). In germline, CDR1 is MDHEN, CDR2 SYDVKM. V lost 7 bases and J lost 5, with 14 bases in between. The CDR3 covers 13 residues. For the CDR3, the DNA is TGTGCCAGCACCCGAGGGGATGGAACTGAAGCTTTCTTT. This gives the protein CASTRGDGTEAFF. Drawing the rest from reference TRBV28 and TRBJ1-1, the complete variable domain is DVKVTQSSRYLVKRTGEKVFLECVQDMDHENMFWYRQDPGLGLRLIYFSYDVKMKEKGDIPEGYSVSREKKERFSLILESASTNQTSMYLCASTRGDGTEAFFGQGTRLTVV.

This clone has only one observation. V gene TRBV18 combines with J gene TRBJ1-2; the match to TRBD1 covers 7 bases. CDR3 size: 15 residues. The germline CDR1 and CDR2 sequences are KGHSH and LQKENI. With 4 bases clipped from V and 6 bases from J, the junction kept 11 bases outside the gene matches. CDR3 loop: CASSLDRAGWNGYTF. In DNA, the CDR3 is TGTGCCAGCTCACTCGACAGGGCGGGGTGGAATGGCTACACCTTC.

The J gene is TRBJ1-1, the V gene TRBV25-1, with 8 bases fitting TRBD1. This CDR3 comprises 14 residues. Germline values: CDR1 MGHDK, CDR2 SYGVNS. J gave up 3 bases and V 4 bases, and 4 bases lay outside the gene matches. This CDR3 is CASSGPGGHTEAFF. The DNA of the CDR3 is TGTGCCAGCAGTGGACCAGGGGGCCACACTGAAGCTTTCTTT. Looking up the rest from reference TRBV25-1 and TRBJ1-1 gives the full variable domain: EADIYQTPRYLVIGTGKKITLECSQTMGHDKMYWYQQDPGMELHLIHYSYGVNSTEKGDLSSESTVSRIRTEHFPLTLESARPSHTSQYLCASSGPGGHTEAFFGQGTRLTVV.

The chain links TRBV7-8 to TRBJ2-5, with D possibly TRBD1 on 6 matching bases. This CDR3 is 15 amino acids long. Germline-derived CDR1 and CDR2 are SGHVS and FQNEAQ. The V end was cut by 4 bases, the J end by 7 bases, with 19 bases between. In nucleotides, the CDR3 is TGTGCCAGCAGCTGGGGGCTCTCCGGGCTCGCGACCCAGTACTTC. It is translated as CASSWGLSGLATQYF.

The count of this clone is one. V is TRBV6-1 and J is TRBJ1-3; TRBD1 might be the D (5 bases). Germline loops: CDR1 MNHNS, CDR2 SASEGT. The V gene lost 2 bases and the J gene lost 7 bases, with 18 bases spanning the gap. The CDR3 is 16 amino acids. The CDR3 DNA reads TGTGCCAGCAGTGAAAACCTGGCAGGGACGATGAACACCATATATTTT. Its translation is CASSENLAGTMNTIYF.

The chain links TRBV7-8 to TRBJ2-5; no firm D call. The germline V gene has CDR1 SGHVS and CDR2 FQNEAQ. The CDR3 totals 15 residues. V dropped 2 bases and J dropped 5 bases, with 15 bases sitting between them. As DNA, the CDR3 is TGTGCCAGCAGCTTAAATGGTCGGAGTACGGAGACCCAGTACTTC. It specifies CASSLNGRSTETQYF.

The V call is TRBV19, the J call TRBJ2-1, with 8 positions matching TRBD2. With 7 bases clipped from V and 6 bases from J, the junction kept 14 bases outside the gene matches. Germline V gene sequence: CDR1 LNHDA, CDR2 SQIVND (reference sequence). CDR3 size: 16 residues. The CDR3 is CASKVTSGRSSNEQFF. CDR3 sequence (DNA): TGTGCCAGTAAGGTAACTAGCGGTAGGAGTAGCAATGAGCAGTTCTTC.

The chain links TRBV5-1 to TRBJ2-3; possible D gene TRBD2, 5 bases. Germline V gene sequence: CDR1 SGHRS, CDR2 YFSETQ. With 1 base removed from V and 2 bases from J, the gap between germline ends came to 8 bases. There are 14 residues in the CDR3. Here the CDR3 DNA reads TGCGCCAGCAGCTTGTGGCGGGCCACAGATACGCAGTATTTT. Residues: CASSLWRATDTQYF.

This rearrangement joins TRBV12-5 to TRBJ2-3; the match to TRBD2 covers 11 bases. The CDR3 sequence is 16 residues long. Germline V gene sequence: CDR1 LGHNT, CDR2 FRNRAP. V shed 2 bases, J shed 6 bases, and the junction held 7 bases outside the gene matches. In DNA, the CDR3 is TGTGCTAGTGGTTTGACTAGCGGGAGAAGGGCTGATACGCAGTATTTT. It specifies CASGLTSGRRADTQYF.

The V call is TRBV10-3, the J call TRBJ2-7, with 12 bases identical to TRBD1. From germline, CDR1 is ENHRY and CDR2 SYGVKD. Losses at the gene ends were 8 bases for V and 3 bases for J; bases not matched to a gene: 8. The CDR3 consists of 15 residues. The CDR3 sequence: CAIQGGTGGIYEQYF. The CDR3 nucleotides are TGTGCCATCCAGGGCGGGACAGGGGGCATCTACGAGCAGTACTTC.

This chain links TRBV20-1 with TRBJ2-7; D ambiguous. CDR1 and CDR2 (germline): DFQATT, SNEGSKA (reference sequence). CDR3 length equals 10 residues. Trimming removed 4 bases at V and 3 bases at J, with 4 bases between. The CDR3 protein is CSATHYEQYF. DNA for the CDR3: TGCAGTGCTACCCACTACGAGCAGTACTTC.

The V gene is TRBV29-1, the J gene TRBJ1-3; 11 bases map to TRBD1. The CDR3 spans 20 residues. Trimming removed 4 bases from V and 0 bases from J; junction bases left unmatched: 17. Germline-derived CDR1 and CDR2 are SQVTM and ANQGSEA. CDR3 region: CSVVGEDRGPSRRSGNTIYF. In nucleotides, the CDR3 is TGCAGCGTTGTGGGGGAGGACAGGGGGCCTTCCAGACGCTCTGGAAACACCATATATTTT.

The rearrangement links TRBV4-3 to TRBJ2-1; D may be TRBD1 (5 bases). Germline CDR1 reads LGHNA; CDR2 reads YSLEER. With 0 bases removed from V and 9 bases from J, the gap between germline ends came to 15 bases. The CDR3 runs to 15 residues. CDR3: CASSQESGRRGEQFF. CDR3 coding DNA: TGCGCCAGCAGCCAAGAATCTGGACGAAGGGGTGAGCAGTTCTTC.

The chain recombines TRBV27 with TRBJ1-2, with 9 bases matching TRBD1. Trimming removed 3 bases from V and 7 bases from J; junction bases left unmatched: 6. This CDR3 comprises 14 residues. Germline CDR1 and CDR2: MNHEY and SMNVEV (reference sequence). This chain's CDR3 is CASSFNRGQGGYTF. The CDR3, as DNA: TGTGCCAGCAGTTTTAACAGGGGGCAAGGTGGCTACACCTTC.

The J gene is TRBJ1-4, the V gene TRBV7-9; D perhaps matches TRBD1 (5 bases). Germline V gene data show CDR1 as SEHNR and CDR2 as FQNEAQ (reference sequence). The CDR3 is 15 amino acids. V was shortened by 5 bases and J by 3 bases, with 13 bases between the two germline ends. DNA of the CDR3: TGTGCCAGCAGCGTAGACGGGGGTCCTAATGAAAAACTGTTTTTT. This codes for CASSVDGGPNEKLFF.

This clone is a singleton in its sample. The chain combines TRBV2 with TRBJ2-7; perhaps TRBD1 as D (6 bases). V lost 7 bases, J lost 7 bases, and 20 bases lay in between. The CDR3 is 14 residues long. Germline values: CDR1 SNHLY, CDR2 FYNNEI. The chain's CDR3 is CASTQQGPAQEQYF. The CDR3 region has the DNA TGTGCCAGCACTCAACAGGGACCCGCCCAGGAGCAGTACTTC.

The chain carries TRBV18 and TRBJ2-5; D might be TRBD2 (5 bases). Trimming removed 3 bases from V and 3 bases from J, with 5 bases in between. This CDR3 is built from 12 residues. Looked up from germline, CDR1 is KGHSH and CDR2 is LQKENI. CDR3 sequence: CASSPTKETQYF. The CDR3, as DNA: TGTGCCAGCTCACCGACTAAAGAGACCCAGTACTTC.